The 32 T cell receptor beta chains below all came from one sample that was sequenced in a study of blood T cell repertoires in COVID-19. Clones were read by immunoSEQ multiplex PCR, and TCRdb kept only the in-frame ones, dropping some. The sample records 65,000 to 95,000 clones, 84% being singletons. The sequenced sample was peripheral blood. Receptors originate from a woman aged 45-65 years with acute or convalescent COVID-19.

This clone was detected only once. The chain is built from TRBV2 and TRBJ2-3; D unclear. This CDR3 contains 16 residues. Looked up from germline, CDR1 is SNHLY and CDR2 is FYNNEI. Trimming took off 2 bases at V and 6 bases at J, with 18 bases between the two ends. CDR3 residues: CASSELFSIGRDTQYF. The CDR3 nucleotides read TGTGCCAGCAGTGAACTTTTCTCTATTGGTCGGGATACGCAGTATTTT.

The chain is built from TRBV29-1 and TRBJ2-1; maybe TRBD2 (6 bases). The CDR3 contains 18 residues. V lost 7 bases and J 7 bases, leaving 32 bases between the germline ends. The germline V gene encodes CDR1 SQVTM and CDR2 ANQGSEA. The CDR3 reads CSERGKGRKGGVPNEQFF. DNA for the CDR3: TGCAGCGAGAGGGGAAAGGGGAGGAAGGGCGGCGTTCCAAATGAGCAGTTCTTC.

This clone has just one count. This chain connects TRBV5-4 to TRBJ2-5; 9 positions match TRBD1. The CDR3 is 15 amino acids. Trimming removed 4 bases from V and 4 bases from J; junction bases left unmatched: 8. The germline V gene encodes CDR1 SGHNT and CDR2 YYREEE (reference sequence). The CDR3 loop reads CASSGRTGGGETQYF. The CDR3 bases are TGTGCCAGCAGCGGCCGAACAGGGGGCGGAGAGACCCAGTACTTC.

The genes are TRBV18 and TRBJ2-7; TRBD1 matches 8 bases. CDR3 length: 14 residues. CDR1 and CDR2 from the germline V gene are KGHSH and LQKENI. Trimming cost V 1 base and J 3 bases; bases outside gene matches: 2. The CDR3 region is CASSPLQGGYEQYF. CDR3 coding DNA: TGTGCCAGCTCACCACTACAGGGGGGCTACGAGCAGTACTTC. Using reference TRBV18 and TRBJ2-7 for the parts outside the CDR3, the full variable domain is NAGVMQNPRHLVRRRGQEARLRCSPMKGHSHVYWYRQLPEEGLKFMVYLQKENIIDESGMPKERFSAEFPKEGPSILRIQQVVRGDSAAYFCASSPLQGGYEQYFGPGTRLTVT.

The chain combines TRBV4-3 with TRBJ1-1; D gene unclear. Germline loops: CDR1 LGHNA, CDR2 YSLEER. With 0 bases removed from V and 1 base from J, the gap between germline ends came to 12 bases. This CDR3 has 16 residues. The CDR3: CASSQDRVIGNTEAFF. The CDR3 DNA reads as TGCGCCAGCAGCCAAGATCGGGTAATCGGGAACACTGAAGCTTTCTTT.

This chain uses TRBV6-6 with TRBJ1-1; no clear D gene. V gave up 6 bases and J gave up 5 bases, with 13 bases separating them. Germline CDR1 MNHNY, CDR2 SVGAGI (reference sequence). CDR3 length equals 13 residues. The CDR3, as DNA: TGTGCCAGCAGGAGCGATGCTGGTACTGAAGCTTTCTTT. The encoded protein is CASRSDAGTEAFF.

This rearrangement joins TRBV18 to TRBJ2-7; D gene unclear. V lost 6 bases and J lost 2, with 14 bases in between. This CDR3 spans 14 amino acids. Germline-derived CDR1 and CDR2 are KGHSH and LQKENI. CDR3 sequence: CASSPEVSTYEQYF. DNA of the CDR3: TGTGCCAGCTCCCCAGAGGTTAGCACCTACGAGCAGTACTTC.

The gene calls are TRBV5-1 and TRBJ2-2, with 7 bases lining up with TRBD2. This CDR3 spans 16 amino acids. Trimming took 0 bases from V and 6 from J; bases not matched to a gene: 8. Germline V gene data show CDR1 as SGHRS and CDR2 as YFSETQ. The CDR3 DNA reads as TGCGCCAGCAGCTTGGAAAAGGGGAGGGGACCCGGGGAGCTGTTTTTT. It codes for CASSLEKGRGPGELFF.

This clone came up a few times. The chain links TRBV21-1 to TRBJ1-5; the DNA was not used to check the table's D call, TRBD1. TRBV21-1 is labeled a pseudogene. This CDR3 comprises 15 residues. The CDR3 nucleotides read TGTGCCAGCAGCAGCTTACAGGGGCCGGGCCAGCCCCAGCATTTT. This codes for CASSSLQGPGQPQHF.

The gene calls are TRBV7-2 and TRBJ2-7; D may be TRBD1 (5 bases). CDR1 is SGHTA and CDR2 is FQGNSA in the germline V gene. This CDR3 region has 14 residues. V gave up 1 base and J gave up 0 bases, with 7 bases separating them. CDR3 sequence reads: CASSLVGASYEQYF. The CDR3, as DNA: TGTGCCAGCAGCTTAGTAGGGGCCTCCTACGAGCAGTACTTC.

This clone has a single count. The chain carries TRBV3-1 (or the pseudogene TRBV3-2) and TRBJ1-5, with 9 nucleotides matching TRBD1. The CDR3 sequence is 13 residues long. From germline, CDR1 is LGHDT and CDR2 YNNKEL (reference sequence). With V trimmed by 4 bases and J by 7 bases, 2 bases remained unmatched. The CDR3: CASSRDREQPQHF. The CDR3 bases are TGTGCCAGCAGCCGGGACAGGGAACAGCCCCAGCATTTT.

The rearrangement uses TRBV10-3 and TRBJ2-7, with 7 bases identical to TRBD1. The CDR3 is 15 amino acids. Germline CDR1 ENHRY, CDR2 SYGVKD. After removal of 3 bases from V and 2 bases from J, the junction contained 7 bases not matched to a gene. CDR3 nucleotide sequence: TGTGCCATCAGTGACGGGACAGCGAGTACCTACGAGCAGTACTTC. Translation: CAISDGTASTYEQYF.

CDR3 sequence (DNA): TGTGCCAGTAGTCGTCGACAGAACTCTGGAAACACCATATATTTT. Protein sequence: CASSRRQNSGNTIYF. The chain couples TRBV19 to TRBJ1-3; TRBD1 is a possible D gene (5 bases). CDR1 LNHDA and CDR2 SQIVND come from the germline V gene (reference sequence). The V and J ends lost 5 bases and 0 bases respectively, with 11 bases between them. The CDR3 loop spans 15 amino acids.

In this sample, this clone turned up a few times. The chain couples TRBV29-1 to TRBJ2-7; perhaps TRBD2 as D (6 bases). In germline, CDR1 is SQVTM, CDR2 ANQGSEA. This CDR3 has 14 amino acids. The V end lost 5 bases, the J end lost 0 bases, and 14 bases lay between the germline ends. The DNA of the CDR3 is TGCAGCGTTTCCCCGAGCGGGCTCTCCTACGAGCAGTACTTC. This gives the protein CSVSPSGLSYEQYF.

This clone was seen only a few times. V gene TRBV4-3 combines with J gene TRBJ2-7; TRBD1 matches 7 bases. The CDR3 is 14 amino acids. V lost 4 bases, J lost 3 bases, and 6 bases stayed unmatched. Germline V gene lookup returns CDR1 LGHNA and CDR2 YSLEER. Here the CDR3 reads CASSRRQGFYEQYF. The CDR3 DNA reads TGCGCCAGCAGCCGACGACAGGGATTCTACGAGCAGTACTTC.

This rearrangement joins TRBV7-3 to TRBJ2-1, with D possibly matching TRBD2 (6 bases). Germline assignment: CDR1 SGHTA and CDR2 FQGTGA. The CDR3 totals 15 residues. Deletions cut 2 bases from V and 5 bases from J, with 13 bases between. The CDR3 is CASSLSSSENNEQFF. The CDR3 nucleotides are TGTGCCAGCAGCTTATCGTCTAGCGAAAACAATGAGCAGTTCTTC.

V and J are TRBV5-4 and TRBJ2-7; D remains unclear. Germline lookup yields CDR1 SGHNT and CDR2 YYREEE (reference sequence). CDR3 length equals 12 residues. The V end lost 2 bases, the J end lost 0 bases, and 3 bases lay between the germline ends. This chain's CDR3 is CASSFGSYEQYF. The CDR3 DNA reads TGTGCCAGCAGCTTCGGCTCCTACGAGCAGTACTTC.

V is TRBV29-1 and J is TRBJ2-7, with D maybe TRBD1 (6 bases). CDR1 and CDR2 from the germline V gene are SQVTM and ANQGSEA. The germline V and J ends were trimmed by 2 bases and 4 bases, with 12 bases remaining between them. The CDR3 sequence is 13 residues long. The CDR3 region is CSVELDSSYEQYF. Written as DNA, the CDR3 is TGCAGCGTTGAACTGGACAGTTCTTACGAGCAGTACTTC.

The chain carries TRBV30 and TRBJ1-1; D unclear. The V end lost 2 bases, the J end lost 0 bases, and 13 bases lay between the germline ends. This CDR3 spans 15 amino acids. Germline V gives CDR1 GTSNPN, CDR2 SVGIG (reference sequence). The CDR3: CAWSTFHSMNTEAFF. The CDR3 bases are TGTGCCTGGAGTACGTTCCACAGTATGAACACTGAAGCTTTCTTT.

J is TRBJ1-5 and V is TRBV6-2 or TRBV6-3, with 7 positions matching TRBD1. Germline V lookup: CDR1 MNHEY, CDR2 SVGEGT. The V and J ends lost 0 bases and 2 bases, in that order; junction bases with no gene match: 4. This CDR3 is built from 16 residues. CDR3 DNA: TGTGCCAGCAGTTACTCGACAGGGAACGGCAATCAGCCCCAGCATTTT. Its protein product is CASSYSTGNGNQPQHF.

This chain links TRBV6-6 with TRBJ2-7; D may be TRBD2 (6 bases). Germline V lookup: CDR1 MNHNY, CDR2 SVGAGI (reference sequence). V was cut by 5 bases and J by 1 base, with 12 bases left in between. The CDR3 consists of 14 residues. The CDR3 DNA reads as TGTGCCAGCAGTCCGGGACTCCGTTCCTACGAGCAGTACTTC. It encodes CASSPGLRSYEQYF.

The chain couples TRBV27 to TRBJ1-4; perhaps TRBD1 as D (6 bases). CDR1 is MNHEY and CDR2 is SMNVEV in the germline V gene (reference sequence). This CDR3 contains 13 residues. V shed 3 bases and J shed 9 bases, with 11 bases lying between them. The chain's CDR3 is CASSFGGRQKLFF. Written as DNA, the CDR3 is TGTGCCAGCAGTTTTGGGGGCAGACAAAAACTGTTTTTT.

The genes are TRBV28 and TRBJ1-1; 9 bases line up with TRBD1. This CDR3 contains 13 residues. The V and J ends lost 3 bases and 9 bases, in that order; junction bases with no gene match: 5. Germline loops: CDR1 MDHEN, CDR2 SYDVKM. CDR3 nucleotide sequence: TGTGCCAGCAGTTTCACCGGGACAGGGAAAGCTTTCTTT. It yields the protein CASSFTGTGKAFF.

This rearrangement joins TRBV4-1 to TRBJ1-5; D not resolved. Trimming cost V 0 bases and J 2 bases, with 8 bases left between them. The CDR3 loop spans 15 amino acids. CDR1 is MGHRA and CDR2 is YSYEKL in the germline V gene. The CDR3 DNA reads TGCGCCAGCAGCCAAGATCTAGGCGGCAATCAGCCCCAGCATTTT. Its protein is CASSQDLGGNQPQHF.

The chain uses TRBV28 and TRBJ2-7, with a tentative D call TRBD1 (6 bases). Trimming took 5 bases from V and 0 from J, leaving 14 bases between them. CDR3 length: 15 residues. Germline V gene sequence: CDR1 MDHEN, CDR2 SYDVKM. This chain's CDR3 is CASSSVRGSSYEQYF. The CDR3 DNA reads TGTGCCAGCAGTAGTGTCAGGGGCAGCTCCTACGAGCAGTACTTC.

CDR3 sequence (DNA): TGTGCCACCAGCGCCCAGATTTATGGCTACACCTTC. Its translation is CATSAQIYGYTF. The J gene is TRBJ1-2, the V gene TRBV15; D is ambiguous. The V gene lost 5 bases and the J gene lost 5 bases, with 9 bases spanning the gap. CDR3 length: 12 residues. Germline V lookup: CDR1 LNHNV, CDR2 YYDKDF (reference sequence).

The V and J genes are TRBV5-1 and TRBJ2-7; a possible D gene is TRBD1 (5 bases). V was shortened by 4 bases and J by 0 bases, with 11 bases between the two germline ends. Germline V gives CDR1 SGHRS, CDR2 YFSETQ. This CDR3 comprises 14 residues. The CDR3 sequence is CASSPGQSSYEQYF. The DNA for the CDR3 is TGCGCCAGCAGCCCCGGACAAAGCTCCTACGAGCAGTACTTC. Filled out from reference TRBV5-1 and TRBJ2-7, the complete variable domain reads KAGVTQTPRYLIKTRGQQVTLSCSPISGHRSVSWYQQTPGQGLQFLFEYFSETQRNKGNFPGRFSGRQFSNSRSEMNVSTLELGDSALYLCASSPGQSSYEQYFGPGTRLTVT.

CDR3: CASSLYTISGNTIYF. In DNA form, the CDR3 reads TGTGCCAGCAGCTTATACACGATCTCTGGAAACACCATATATTTT. The V call is TRBV11-2, the J call TRBJ1-3; D not certain. The CDR3 has 15 residues. Trimming shortened V by 2 bases and J by 0 bases, and 8 bases separated the two germline ends. CDR1 and CDR2 (germline): SGHAT, FQNNGV. The whole variable domain, filled in from reference TRBV11-2 and TRBJ1-3, reads EAGVAQSPRYKIIEKRQSVAFWCNPISGHATLYWYQQILGQGPKLLIQFQNNGVVDDSQLPKDRFSAERLKGVDSTLKIQPAKLEDSAVYLCASSLYTISGNTIYFGEGSWLTVV.

The V call is TRBV7-9, the J call TRBJ2-3; 8 bases line up with TRBD2. The CDR3 is made up of 13 amino acids. CDR1 is SEHNR, CDR2 FQNEAQ, per germline (reference sequence). V lost 1 base to trimming and J lost 9 bases; unmatched junction nucleotides: 3. CDR3 amino acids: CASSLDGRDTQYF. The CDR3 bases are TGTGCCAGCAGCTTAGACGGGAGGGACACGCAGTATTTT.

V usage is TRBV11-2 and J usage is TRBJ1-3; D not resolved. Germline CDR1 SGHAT, CDR2 FQNNGV. CDR3 length: 12 amino acids. V lost 3 bases and J lost 3, with 3 bases in between. The CDR3 is CASSFSGNTIYF. The DNA of the CDR3 is TGTGCCAGCAGCTTTAGTGGAAACACCATATATTTT. The whole variable domain, filled in from reference TRBV11-2 and TRBJ1-3, reads EAGVAQSPRYKIIEKRQSVAFWCNPISGHATLYWYQQILGQGPKLLIQFQNNGVVDDSQLPKDRFSAERLKGVDSTLKIQPAKLEDSAVYLCASSFSGNTIYFGEGSWLTVV.

V is TRBV19 and J is TRBJ2-2; 8 nucleotides align to TRBD1. The CDR3 loop spans 16 amino acids. Per germline, CDR1 LNHDA and CDR2 SQIVND (reference sequence). V trimming: 8 bases; J trimming: 6 bases; junction bases outside the gene matches: 14. The chain's CDR3 is CASLTRTGKGSGELFF. CDR3 bases: TGTGCCAGTCTTACTAGGACAGGGAAGGGGTCCGGGGAGCTGTTTTTT. The whole variable domain, filled in from reference TRBV19 and TRBJ2-2, reads DGGITQSPKYLFRKEGQNVTLSCEQNLNHDAMYWYRQDPGQGLRLIYYSQIVNDFQKGDIAEGYSVSREKKESFPLTVTSAQKNPTAFYLCASLTRTGKGSGELFFGEGSRLTVL.

The count of this clone is one. The rearrangement joins TRBV5-4 to TRBJ2-5, with 8 nucleotides matching TRBD1. The junction had 3 bases not matched to a gene; V was cut back by 4 bases and J by 1 base. The CDR3 contains 14 residues. Germline V gene sequence: CDR1 SGHNT, CDR2 YYREEE (reference sequence). CDR3 sequence (DNA): TGTGCCAGCAGCCAGGGACAGGTCCAAGAGACCCAGTACTTC. Translation gives CASSQGQVQETQYF.